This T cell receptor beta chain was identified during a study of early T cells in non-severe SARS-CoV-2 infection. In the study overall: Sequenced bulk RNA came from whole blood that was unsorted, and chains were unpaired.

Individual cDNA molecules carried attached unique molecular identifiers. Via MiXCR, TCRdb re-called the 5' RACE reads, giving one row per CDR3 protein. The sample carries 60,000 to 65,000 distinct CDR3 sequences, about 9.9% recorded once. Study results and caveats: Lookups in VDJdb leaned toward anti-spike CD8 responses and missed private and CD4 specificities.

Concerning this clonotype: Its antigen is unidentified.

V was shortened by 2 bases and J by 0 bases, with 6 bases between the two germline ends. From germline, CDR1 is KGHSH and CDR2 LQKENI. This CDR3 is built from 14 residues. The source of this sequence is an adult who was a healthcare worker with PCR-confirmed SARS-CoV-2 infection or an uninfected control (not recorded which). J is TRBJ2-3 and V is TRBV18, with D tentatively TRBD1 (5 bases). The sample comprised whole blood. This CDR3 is CASSPSGSTDTQYF. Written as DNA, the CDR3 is TGTGCCAGCTCACCATCAGGGAGCACAGATACGCAGTATTTT. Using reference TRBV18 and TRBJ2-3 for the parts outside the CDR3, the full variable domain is NAGVMQNPRHLVRRRGQEARLRCSPMKGHSHVYWYRQLPEEGLKFMVYLQKENIIDESGMPKERFSAEFPKEGPSILRIQQVVRGDSAAYFCASSPSGSTDTQYFGPGTRLTVL.